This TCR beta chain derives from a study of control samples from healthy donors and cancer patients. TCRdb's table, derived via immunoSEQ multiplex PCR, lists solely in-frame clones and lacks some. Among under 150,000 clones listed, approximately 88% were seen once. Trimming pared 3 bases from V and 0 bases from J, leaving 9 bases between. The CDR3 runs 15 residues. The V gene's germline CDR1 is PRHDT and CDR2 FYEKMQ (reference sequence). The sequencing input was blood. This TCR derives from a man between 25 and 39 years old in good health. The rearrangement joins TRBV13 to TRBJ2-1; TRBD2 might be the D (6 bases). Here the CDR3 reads CASSFRDSSYNEQFF. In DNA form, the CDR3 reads TGTGCCAGCAGCTTCCGGGACTCCTCCTACAATGAGCAGTTCTTC.